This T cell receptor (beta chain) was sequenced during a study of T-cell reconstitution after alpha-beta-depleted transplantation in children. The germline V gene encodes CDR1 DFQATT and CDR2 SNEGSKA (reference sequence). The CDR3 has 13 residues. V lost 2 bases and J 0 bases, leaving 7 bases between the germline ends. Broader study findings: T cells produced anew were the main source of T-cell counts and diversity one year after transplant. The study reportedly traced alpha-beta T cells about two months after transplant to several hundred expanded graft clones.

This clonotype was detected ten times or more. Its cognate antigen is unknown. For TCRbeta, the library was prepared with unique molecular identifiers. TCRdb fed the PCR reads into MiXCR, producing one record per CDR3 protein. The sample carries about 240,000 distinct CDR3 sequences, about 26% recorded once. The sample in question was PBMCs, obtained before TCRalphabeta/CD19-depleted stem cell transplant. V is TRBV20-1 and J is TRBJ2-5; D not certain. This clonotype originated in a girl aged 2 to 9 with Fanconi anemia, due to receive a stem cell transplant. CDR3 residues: CSARKGDQETQYF. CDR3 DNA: TGCAGTGCTAGAAAAGGAGACCAAGAGACCCAGTACTTC.